These 7 T cell receptor beta chains were sequenced from one sample in a study of PD-1 blockade in classical Hodgkin lymphoma. This table comes from immunoSEQ multiplex PCR, and its TCRdb copy is limited to in-frame clones, with some not included. There are some 9,500 clones in the sample; about 75% occur only once, and 3.5% to 5.5% lies in the top ten. Time point defined: cycle 4 day 1 (C4D1), after less than seven weeks of nivolumab. The patients all showed relapse after autologous stem cell transplantation, while their brentuximab vedotin exposure varied. Thawed PBMCs yielded CD4+ T cells through magnetic negative selection. This specimen consisted of CD4+ T cells from blood, obtained before the fourth cycle of nivolumab. These receptors were taken from a human donor with classical Hodgkin lymphoma.

The sample holds a few counts of this clone. The chain has TRBV5-1 and TRBJ2-7; 8 nucleotides match TRBD2. This CDR3 comprises 13 residues. The ends lost 4 bases at V and 6 bases at J; junction bases unmatched: 6. Per germline, CDR1 SGHRS and CDR2 YFSETQ. The CDR3 DNA is TGCGCCAGCAGCGGGAGGACTAGCTTCGAGCAGTACTTC. This sequence encodes CASSGRTSFEQYF.

The rearrangement links TRBV7-8 to TRBJ2-2, with unresolved D. Trimming removed 3 bases from V and 0 bases from J, with 8 bases in between. Germline V gene sequence: CDR1 SGHVS, CDR2 FQNEAQ. CDR3 length: 15 residues. The CDR3 DNA sequence: TGTGCCAGCAGCTTCTCTCCTTCGAACACCGGGGAGCTGTTTTTT. It encodes CASSFSPSNTGELFF.

In its sample, this clone is medium-sized (0.01 to 0.1%). The rearrangement links TRBV2 to TRBJ2-7; tentatively, D is TRBD1 (6 bases). Germline CDR1 and CDR2: SNHLY and FYNNEI. The CDR3 is 15 amino acids. Trimming took 7 bases from V and 2 from J, leaving 18 bases between them. The CDR3 loop reads CASINEGYRAYEQYF. DNA of the CDR3: TGTGCCAGCATCAATGAGGGGTACAGGGCCTACGAGCAGTACTTC.

V and J are TRBV7-2 and TRBJ2-3; D gene ambiguous. The CDR3 consists of 14 residues. From germline, CDR1 is SGHTA and CDR2 FQGNSA. Trimming left V 5 bases short and J 6 bases short, with 15 bases between. Here the CDR3 DNA reads TGTGCCAGCAGCCCCCCAGGTATCGGGGATACGCAGTATTTT. This translates into CASSPPGIGDTQYF.

The rearrangement links TRBV7-6 to TRBJ2-3; 7 bases are shared with TRBD1. Trimming cost V 2 bases and J 0 bases; bases outside gene matches: 11. The CDR3 spans 18 residues. The germline V gene has CDR1 SGHVS and CDR2 FNYEAQ. The CDR3 DNA is TGTGCCAGCAGCTTAAGAGGGGGCACAGCAGCTAGCACAGATACGCAGTATTTT. Residues: CASSLRGGTAASTDTQYF. Complete variable domain (other parts from reference TRBV7-6 and TRBJ2-3): GAGVSQSPRYKVTKRGQDVALRCDPISGHVSLYWYRQALGQGPEFLTYFNYEAQQDKSGLPNDRFSAERPEGSISTLTIQRTEQRDSAMYRCASSLRGGTAASTDTQYFGPGTRLTVL.

The V call is TRBV2, the J call TRBJ1-4; weak D call: TRBD1 (6 bases). This CDR3 contains 14 residues. The V and J ends lost 4 bases and 4 bases respectively, with 10 bases between them. Germline CDR1 reads SNHLY; CDR2 reads FYNNEI. The CDR3 DNA reads as TGTGCCAGCAGTGCTCAGGGGATTAATGAAAAACTGTTTTTT. Translated, it gives CASSAQGINEKLFF. The complete variable domain, with remaining parts taken from reference TRBV2 and TRBJ1-4, reads EPEVTQTPSHQVTQMGQEVILRCVPISNHLYFYWYRQILGQKVEFLVSFYNNEISEKSEIFDDQFSVERPDGSNFTLKIRSTKLEDSAMYFCASSAQGINEKLFFGSGTQLSVL.

The chain links TRBV28 to TRBJ1-2; D unclear. CDR3 length: 13 residues. V lost 3 bases and J lost 3, with 8 bases in between. CDR1 and CDR2 from the germline V gene are MDHEN and SYDVKM. The CDR3 DNA reads as TGTGCCAGCAGTTTCGACGTATACTATGGCTACACCTTC. It codes for CASSFDVYYGYTF.